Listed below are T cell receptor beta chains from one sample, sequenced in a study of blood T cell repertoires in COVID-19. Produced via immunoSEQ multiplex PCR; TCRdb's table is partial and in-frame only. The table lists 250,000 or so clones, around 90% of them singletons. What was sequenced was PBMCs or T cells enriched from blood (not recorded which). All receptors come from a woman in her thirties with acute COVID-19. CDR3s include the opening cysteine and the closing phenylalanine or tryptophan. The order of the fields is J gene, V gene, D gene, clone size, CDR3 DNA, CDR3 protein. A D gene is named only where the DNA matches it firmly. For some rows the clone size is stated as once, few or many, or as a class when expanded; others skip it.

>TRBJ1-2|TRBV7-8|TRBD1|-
TGTGCCAGCAGCTCGACAGGGAACTATGGCTACACCTTC
CASSSTGNYGYTF
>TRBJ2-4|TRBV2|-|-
TGTGCCAGCGCGGGCGTAGCCAAAAACATTCAGTACTTC
CASAGVAKNIQYF
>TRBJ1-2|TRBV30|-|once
TGTGCCTGGAGTGTAGGGCAGGGCGCTTACGGTGGCTACACCTTC
CAWSVGQGAYGGYTF
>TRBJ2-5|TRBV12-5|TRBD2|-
TGTGCTAGTGGTCTCCTGTCGGGGGGGGAAGAGACCCAGTACTTC
CASGLLSGGEETQYF
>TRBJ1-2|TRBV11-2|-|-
TGTGCCAGCAGGCGCGACGGCGGGAGCGGCTACACCTTC
CASRRDGGSGYTF
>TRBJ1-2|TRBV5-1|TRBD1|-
TGCGCCAGCAGCGCAACCCAGGGGGCGTATGGCTACACCTTC
CASSATQGAYGYTF
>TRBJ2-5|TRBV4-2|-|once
TGTGCCAGCAGCCAAGAAGCGCTCCACGGGGAGACCCAGTACTTC
CASSQEALHGETQYF
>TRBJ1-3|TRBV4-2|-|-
TGTGCCAGCAGCCAAGGTAGTGCGAAGGGAAACACCATATATTTT
CASSQGSAKGNTIYF
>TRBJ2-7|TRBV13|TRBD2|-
TGTGCCAGCAGCTTAGGCCCCCGGGGGGGAACCTACGAGCAGTACTTC
CASSLGPRGGTYEQYF
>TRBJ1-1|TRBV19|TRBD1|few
TGTGCCAGTATCGGGGACAGGGTGTCCCGGAGGGCTTTCTTT
CASIGDRVSRRAFF
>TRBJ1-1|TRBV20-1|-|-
TGCAGTGCTAGTTTCGAGGGATGGAGAAACACTGAAGCTTTCTTT
CSASFEGWRNTEAFF
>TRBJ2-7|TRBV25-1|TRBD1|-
TGTGCCAGCAGTGAATTCGGACAGGGCTACGAGCAGTACTTC
CASSEFGQGYEQYF
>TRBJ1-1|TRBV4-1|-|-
TGCGCCAGCAGCCAAGCAGTGATTATGAACACTGAAGCTTTCTTT
CASSQAVIMNTEAFF
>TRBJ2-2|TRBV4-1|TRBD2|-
TGCGCCAGCAGCCAAGGTCTAGCGGGGGACACCGGGGAGCTGTTTTTT
CASSQGLAGDTGELFF
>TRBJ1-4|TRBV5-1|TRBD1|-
TGCGCCAGCCGGACAGGACCCAGTGAAAATGAAAAACTGTTTTTT
CASRTGPSENEKLFF
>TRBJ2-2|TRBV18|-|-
TGTGCCAGCGCCTTCGCCCCCACTAGCACCGGGGAGCTGTTTTTT
CASAFAPTSTGELFF
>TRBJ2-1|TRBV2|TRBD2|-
TGTGCCAGCACGGATGGAGCGGGGCGATTAAACAATGAGCAGTTCTTC
CASTDGAGRLNNEQFF
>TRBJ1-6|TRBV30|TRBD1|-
TGTGCCTGGAGTGTACGGGACAGGGGTTCACCCCTCCACTTT
CAWSVRDRGSPLHF
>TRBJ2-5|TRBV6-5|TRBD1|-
TGTGCCAGCAGTTACTGGGGCAGGGGGCAAGAGACCCAGTACTTC
CASSYWGRGQETQYF
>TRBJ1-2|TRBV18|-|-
TGTGCCAGCTCACCGGGGGGTCATTTCTATGGCTACACCTTC
CASSPGGHFYGYTF
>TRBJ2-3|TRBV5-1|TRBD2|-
TGCGCCAGCAGCCCCGGGAGGGGGGCAGATACGCAGTATTTT
CASSPGRGADTQYF
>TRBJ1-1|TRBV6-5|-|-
TGTGCCAGCAGTTACTCGGAGGGCACTGAAGCTTTCTTT
CASSYSEGTEAFF
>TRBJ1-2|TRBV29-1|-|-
TGCAGCGTCAGGGACTCTCTCGGCTACACCTTC
CSVRDSLGYTF
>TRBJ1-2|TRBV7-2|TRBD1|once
TGTGCCAGCAGCTTAGCGCACGGACAGGGGGTTGGCTACACCTTC
CASSLAHGQGVGYTF
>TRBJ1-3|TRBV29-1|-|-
TGCAGCCCACCCTGGCTCTCTGGAAACACCATATATTTT
CSPPWLSGNTIYF
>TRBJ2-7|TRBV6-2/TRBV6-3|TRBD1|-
TGTGCCAGCAGTTACGGGACAGGGAACGAGCAGTACTTC
CASSYGTGNEQYF
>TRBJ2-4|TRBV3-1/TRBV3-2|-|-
TGTGCCAGCAGCCCCGACTTAAACATTCAGTACTTC
CASSPDLNIQYF
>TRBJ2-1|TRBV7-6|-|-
TGTGCCAGCAGCCCCCGGGCTAGGGGGTCGGTATACAATGAGCAGTTCTTC
CASSPRARGSVYNEQFF
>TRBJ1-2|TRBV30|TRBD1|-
TGTGCCTGGCCCGCTACAGGGGGCGGGGGCTACACCTTC
CAWPATGGGGYTF
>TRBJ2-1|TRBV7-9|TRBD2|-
TGTGCCAGCAGCTTCTCAGCGGGGGGGAATGAGCAGTTCTTC
CASSFSAGGNEQFF
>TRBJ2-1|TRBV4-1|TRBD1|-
TGCGCCAGCAGGGGCCCGACAGGGCGTTACAATGAGCAGTTCTTC
CASRGPTGRYNEQFF
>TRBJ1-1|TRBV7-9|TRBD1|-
TGTGCCAGCAGCTTAGGGACAGGGGGCAGGAGTCACACTGAAGCTTTCTTT
CASSLGTGGRSHTEAFF
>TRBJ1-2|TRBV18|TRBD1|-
TGTGCCAGCTCACCTGGGCAGGGGGCGGACTATGGCTACACCTTC
CASSPGQGADYGYTF
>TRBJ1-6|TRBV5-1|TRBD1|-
TGCGCCAGCAGCTTGGGACAGGGAAATTCACCCCTCCACTTT
CASSLGQGNSPLHF
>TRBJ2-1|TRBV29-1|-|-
TGCAGCGTTCCCACAGTGGGTGAGCAGTTCTTC
CSVPTVGEQFF
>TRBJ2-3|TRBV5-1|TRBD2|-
TGCGCCAGCAGCCCACTAGCGGGGGGCCCCACAGATACGCAGTATTTT
CASSPLAGGPTDTQYF
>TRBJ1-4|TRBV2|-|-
TGTGCCAGCAGCCGGACTTATTCGTATGAAAAACTGTTTTTT
CASSRTYSYEKLFF
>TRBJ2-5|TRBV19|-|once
TGTGCCAGTAGTATAGACTCTGGCGCGGCCCAGTACTTC
CASSIDSGAAQYF
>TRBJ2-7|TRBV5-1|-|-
TGCGCCAGCAGCTACGAGGGGGGGACAAGCGAGCAGTACTTC
CASSYEGGTSEQYF
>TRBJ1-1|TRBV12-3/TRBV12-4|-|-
TGTGCCAGCAGTTCGGTGGTAGTTGAAGCTTTCTTT
CASSSVVVEAFF
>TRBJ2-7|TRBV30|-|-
TGTGCCTGGAGCCGTCTTCTGGGCTCAGGACGGACATTCCACGAGCAGTACTTC
CAWSRLLGSGRTFHEQYF
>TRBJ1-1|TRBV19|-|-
TGTGCCAGTAGGGTGTGGGGGGAAACACTGGGAAAGCGGAACACTGAAGCTTTCTTT
CASRVWGETLGKRNTEAFF
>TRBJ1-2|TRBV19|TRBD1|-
TGTGCCAGTAGTACTTCCCCCGGGACAGGGGTTTATGGCTACACCTTC
CASSTSPGTGVYGYTF
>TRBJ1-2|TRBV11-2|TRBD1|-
TGTGCCAGCAGCTTAGGTGGGGACAGGGATGGCTACACCTTC
CASSLGGDRDGYTF
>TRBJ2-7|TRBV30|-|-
TGTGCCTTACAGGGTTCCTACGAGCAGTACTTC
CALQGSYEQYF
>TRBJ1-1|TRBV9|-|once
TGTGCCAGCAGCCCCCTCTCCATACAGGGTGAAGCTTTCTTT
CASSPLSIQGEAFF
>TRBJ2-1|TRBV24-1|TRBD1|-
TGTGCCACCAGTGATCCCCTTACAGGGGATGAGCAGTTCTTC
CATSDPLTGDEQFF
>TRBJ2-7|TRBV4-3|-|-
TGCGCCAGCAGCCAAGATAGCCAGGGTTTATACGAGCAGTACTTC
CASSQDSQGLYEQYF
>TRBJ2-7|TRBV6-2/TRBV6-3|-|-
TGTGCCAGCAGTTACGCGTTCGGTGACTCGAGGTACGAGCAGTACTTC
CASSYAFGDSRYEQYF
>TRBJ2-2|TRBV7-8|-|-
TGTGCCAGCAGTCCTCTCAGCGCGGGTCGTGGCACCGGGGAGCTGTTTTTT
CASSPLSAGRGTGELFF